The rows below give T cell receptor beta chains drawn from one sample of a study of blood T cell repertoires in COVID-19. TCRdb's copy holds only in-frame clones and misses some; the assay was immunoSEQ multiplex PCR. The sample includes roughly 240,000 clones, approximately 86% of them seen just once. The sequenced material came from peripheral blood. The receptors were gathered from a young man with active or convalescent COVID-19. The CDR3 runs from the conserved cysteine through the conserved F or W. Fields, in order: clone size, J gene, V gene, D gene, CDR3 protein, CDR3 DNA. The D gene is left open where the match is weak. Size tells how often a clone was seen (once, few, many) or the class of an expanded clone, and some rows leave it out.

>-|TRBJ1-6|TRBV30|-
CAWSRVPNSPLHF
TGTGCCTGGAGTCGGGTGCCTAATTCACCCCTCCACTTT
>-|TRBJ1-1|TRBV9|-
CASSVGDRYTEAFF
TGTGCCAGCAGCGTAGGCGACAGATACACTGAAGCTTTCTTT
>-|TRBJ1-1|TRBV18|TRBD1
CASSLFDRGRGNTEAFF
TGTGCCAGCTCACTTTTCGACAGGGGGCGAGGGAACACTGAAGCTTTCTTT
>-|TRBJ2-5|TRBV7-7|TRBD1
CASSLWTGGETQYF
TGTGCCAGCAGCTTGTGGACAGGAGGCGAGACCCAGTACTTC
>-|TRBJ1-5|TRBV7-8|-
CASSLGDSSNQPQHF
TGTGCCAGCAGCTTGGGAGATTCTAGCAATCAGCCCCAGCATTTT
>-|TRBJ2-7|TRBV5-1|TRBD2
CASRPGTSSYEQYF
TGCGCCAGCCGTCCCGGGACTAGTTCTTACGAGCAGTACTTC
>-|TRBJ2-7|TRBV6-5|-
CASSYGGKGEQYF
TGTGCCAGCAGTTACGGGGGGAAAGGCGAGCAGTACTTC
>-|TRBJ1-2|TRBV2|-
CASSVGRVFGGYTF
TGTGCCAGCAGTGTAGGCAGGGTATTTGGCGGCTACACCTTC
>-|TRBJ1-6|TRBV24-1|-
CATSDQGSANSPLHF
TGTGCCACCAGTGATCAGGGTTCTGCTAATTCACCCCTCCACTTT
>-|TRBJ1-6|TRBV6-5|TRBD1
CASSLGQGNSPLHF
TGTGCCAGCAGTCTCGGACAGGGAAACTCACCCCTCCACTTT
>-|TRBJ2-3|TRBV7-9|TRBD1
CASSLDRGTDTQYF
TGTGCCAGCAGCTTGGACAGGGGCACAGATACGCAGTATTTT
>-|TRBJ2-3|TRBV5-1|-
CASSSLAGQLSTDTQYF
TGCGCCAGCAGTAGTTTGGCAGGGCAGTTAAGTACAGATACGCAGTATTTT
>few|TRBJ2-5|TRBV7-8|-
CASSSQTGQETQYF
TGTGCCAGCAGCTCACAGACAGGTCAAGAGACCCAGTACTTC
>once|TRBJ2-7|TRBV21-1|-
CASSKGIGHLYEQYF
TGTGCCAGCAGCAAAGGGATCGGACATCTCTACGAGCAGTACTTC
>-|TRBJ1-5|TRBV30|-
CAWSLSGNQPQHF
TGTGCCTGGAGTCTCTCTGGCAATCAGCCCCAGCATTTT
>once|TRBJ1-1|TRBV21-1|-
CASSPPGGMNTEAFF
TGTGCCAGCAGCCCCCCCGGCGGTATGAACACTGAAGCTTTCTTT
>-|TRBJ2-3|TRBV21-1|-
CASSKVGLAGGTDTQYF
TGTGCCAGCAGCAAGGTAGGACTAGCTGGGGGCACAGATACGCAGTATTTT
>-|TRBJ1-3|TRBV19|-
CASIAPEAGNTIYF
TGTGCCAGCATAGCCCCCGAGGCTGGAAACACCATATATTTT
>-|TRBJ1-2|TRBV2|-
CASSETADNYGYTF
TGTGCCAGCAGTGAGACAGCAGATAACTATGGCTACACCTTC
>-|TRBJ2-1|TRBV3-1/TRBV3-2|-
CASSQDEGLIYNEQFF
TGTGCCAGCAGCCAAGATGAGGGACTTATCTACAATGAGCAGTTCTTC
>-|TRBJ2-7|TRBV7-6|TRBD1
CASKIRDSYYEQYF
TGTGCCAGCAAGATCCGGGACAGCTACTACGAGCAGTACTTC
>-|TRBJ2-7|TRBV6-6|TRBD2
CASSPSGPPYEQYF
TGTGCCAGCAGTCCTAGCGGTCCCCCCTACGAGCAGTACTTC
>once|TRBJ1-5|TRBV6-1|-
CASSEIWGPQPQHF
TGTGCCAGCAGTGAAATTTGGGGGCCCCAGCCCCAGCATTTT
>-|TRBJ1-1|TRBV19|-
CASSLQTGSYTEAFF
TGTGCCAGTAGTCTTCAGACAGGATCGTACACTGAAGCTTTCTTT
>-|TRBJ2-3|TRBV4-3|TRBD2
CASSQGAGDTDTQYF
TGCGCCAGCAGCCAAGGGGCGGGGGACACAGATACGCAGTATTTT
>-|TRBJ1-2|TRBV7-6|-
CASSDRGERDGYTF
TGTGCCAGCAGTGATCGAGGCGAGCGAGATGGCTACACCTTC
>-|TRBJ1-2|TRBV28|TRBD1
CASSLPEPGQVYYGYTF
TGTGCCAGCAGTTTACCTGAACCTGGACAGGTTTACTATGGCTACACCTTC
>-|TRBJ2-5|TRBV29-1|TRBD2
CSVFPLTSGSGKETQYF
TGCAGCGTTTTCCCCCTGACTAGCGGGAGTGGGAAAGAGACCCAGTACTTC
>-|TRBJ2-3|TRBV7-8|-
CASSLTGRAGADTQYF
TGTGCCAGCAGCTTAACGGGGAGGGCAGGGGCAGATACGCAGTATTTT
>-|TRBJ1-2|TRBV19|-
CASSPGWGGVYGYTF
TGTGCCAGTAGTCCGGGATGGGGTGGGGTCTATGGCTACACCTTC
>-|TRBJ1-2|TRBV30|TRBD1
CAWSEQGTYGYTF
TGTGCCTGGAGTGAACAGGGGACCTATGGCTACACCTTC
>-|TRBJ1-1|TRBV6-5|TRBD1
CASSRQGTTEAFF
TGTGCCAGCAGTCGACAGGGTACCACTGAAGCTTTCTTT
>-|TRBJ2-1|TRBV5-1|TRBD2
CASSFRVAGYNEQFF
TGCGCCAGCAGCTTTCGGGTAGCGGGGTACAATGAGCAGTTCTTC
>once|TRBJ1-5|TRBV30|TRBD1
CAAGQGSSQPQHF
TGTGCCGCGGGACAGGGAAGTAGTCAGCCCCAGCATTTT
>-|TRBJ1-6|TRBV6-5|TRBD1
CASSFLDRENSPLHF
TGTGCCAGCAGTTTTCTGGACAGGGAAAATTCACCCCTCCACTTT
>once|TRBJ2-3|TRBV14|TRBD2
CASSPIAGSTDTQYF
TGTGCCAGCAGCCCTATAGCGGGGAGCACAGATACGCAGTATTTT
>-|TRBJ1-2|TRBV11-2|-
CAASPGSDYGYTF
TGTGCCGCATCGCCAGGGTCCGACTATGGCTACACCTTC
>-|TRBJ2-7|TRBV5-5|-
CASSLEGVESSYEQYF
TGTGCCAGCAGCTTGGAAGGGGTCGAAAGCTCCTACGAGCAGTACTTC
>-|TRBJ1-5|TRBV28|TRBD1
CASSLTGHGNQPQHF
TGTGCCAGCAGTTTGACAGGGCACGGCAATCAGCCCCAGCATTTT
>-|TRBJ1-5|TRBV6-6|TRBD1
CASSHDRGGQPQHF
TGTGCCAGCAGTCATGACAGGGGAGGGCAGCCCCAGCATTTT
>-|TRBJ2-5|TRBV25-1|TRBD2
CASSMPSGGQETQYF
TGTGCCAGCAGTATGCCTAGCGGGGGACAAGAGACCCAGTACTTC
>-|TRBJ2-2|TRBV7-2|-
CASRLLAPGELFF
TGTGCCAGCAGATTACTAGCCCCCGGGGAGCTGTTTTTT
>-|TRBJ2-3|TRBV28|-
CASSLGHSTDTQYF
TGTGCCAGCAGTCTCGGACACAGCACAGATACGCAGTATTTT
>-|TRBJ1-3|TRBV19|TRBD1
CARRQGGIISGNTIYF
TGTGCCAGGCGACAGGGCGGAATTATCTCTGGAAACACCATATATTTT
>-|TRBJ1-1|TRBV10-3|TRBD1
CAISERDRETEAFF
TGTGCCATCAGTGAACGGGACAGGGAAACTGAAGCTTTCTTT
>-|TRBJ2-3|TRBV28|TRBD1
CASRTGGAGTDTQYF
TGTGCCAGCAGGACAGGGGGCGCGGGGACAGATACGCAGTATTTT
>-|TRBJ2-7|TRBV7-8|-
CASIPGNLGEQYF
TGTGCCAGCATCCCCGGGAACCTAGGAGAGCAGTACTTC
>-|TRBJ2-1|TRBV9|-
CASSASDRKYNEQFF
TGTGCCAGCAGCGCCTCAGACAGAAAATACAATGAGCAGTTCTTC
>once|TRBJ2-3|TRBV10-3|-
CAISEQGHEGDTQYF
TGTGCCATCAGTGAGCAGGGACATGAGGGAGATACGCAGTATTTT
>-|TRBJ2-3|TRBV10-2|TRBD1
CASEDRGLDTQYF
TGCGCCAGCGAGGACAGGGGGTTAGATACGCAGTATTTT
>-|TRBJ2-2|TRBV11-3|-
CASSLIVTDYLNTGELFF
TGTGCCAGCAGCTTAATCGTCACGGACTACCTGAACACCGGGGAGCTGTTTTTT